These 29 T cell receptor beta chains originate from one sample sequenced in a study of vaccination and CD4 T cells after COVID-19. Treatment described: approximately nine-day PBMC culture with coronavirus spike peptide pools or control peptides (ViraFEST assay). No antigens are known for them. Cultured CD4+ T cell DNA was sequenced using the Oncomine TCR Beta short-read assay. TCRdb called the PCR reads again in MiXCR, with one record for every CDR3 protein. The sample contains about 20,000 distinct CDR3 sequences, around 52% of which appear only once. The source was CD4+ T cells from blood, cultured in vitro, collected before SARS-CoV-2 vaccination. The receptors were gathered from a human donor who had recovered from COVID-19.

In this sample, this clonotype turned up a few times. V is TRBV5-4 and J is TRBJ2-3; possible D gene TRBD1, 5 bases. CDR1 SGHNT and CDR2 YYREEE come from the germline V gene (reference sequence). Trimming shortened V by 2 bases and J by 8 bases, and 12 bases separated the two germline ends. This CDR3 comprises 13 residues. The CDR3 protein is CASSLQGEGTQYF. CDR3 nucleotides: TGTGCCAGCAGCTTACAAGGGGAAGGTACGCAGTATTTT.

In its sample, this clonotype ranks as medium-sized. CDR3 sequence reads: CATSRGQGEQPQHF. In nucleotides, the CDR3 is TGTGCCACCAGCAGGGGCCAGGGTGAACAGCCCCAGCATTTT. The V call is TRBV15, the J call TRBJ1-5; tentatively, D is TRBD1 (5 bases). Trimming left V 3 bases short and J 7 bases short, with 13 bases between. The CDR3 contains 14 residues. CDR1 is LNHNV, CDR2 YYDKDF, per germline (reference sequence).

The sample holds a few counts of this clonotype. The CDR3 bases are TGTGCCAGTAGTAACACTATCAACTCCGATACCCAGTACTTC. This codes for CASSNTINSDTQYF. The J gene is TRBJ2-5, the V gene TRBV19; D unclear. V lost 4 bases and J 8 bases, leaving 17 bases between the germline ends. Germline V lookup: CDR1 LNHDA, CDR2 SQIVND (reference sequence). The CDR3 spans 14 residues.

This CDR3 reads CATSRDPTGDGYTF. The CDR3 bases are TGTGCCACCAGCAGAGATCCAACTGGGGATGGCTACACCTTC. V usage is TRBV15 and J usage is TRBJ1-2; D remains ambiguous. The V end was cut by 0 bases, the J end by 6 bases, with 11 bases between. The CDR3 consists of 14 residues. The V gene's germline CDR1 is LNHNV and CDR2 YYDKDF (reference sequence).

The chain joins TRBV19 to TRBJ2-5; 12 nucleotides line up with TRBD2. With 5 bases clipped from V and 5 bases from J, the junction kept 3 bases outside the gene matches. The CDR3 spans 14 residues. Germline V gives CDR1 LNHDA, CDR2 SQIVND (reference sequence). The CDR3 sequence is CASSPGLAGETQYF. For the CDR3, the DNA is TGTGCCAGTAGTCCCGGACTAGCGGGGGAGACCCAGTACTTC.

The chain uses TRBV20-1 and TRBJ1-1; D unclear. Looked up from germline, CDR1 is DFQATT and CDR2 is SNEGSKA (reference sequence). The CDR3 extends over 15 amino acids. Deletions cut 0 bases from V and 1 base from J, with 12 bases between. The chain's CDR3 is CSARDGRVENTEAFF. The CDR3 DNA reads as TGCAGTGCTAGAGATGGACGGGTGGAGAACACTGAAGCTTTCTTT.

The CDR3 DNA reads TGTGCCAGCAGCTTAATAGCGGGAGGGGCCGATGAGCAGTTCTTC. It specifies CASSLIAGGADEQFF. The chain recombines TRBV7-3 with TRBJ2-1, with 11 bases that match TRBD2. The trim removed 1 base at V and 8 bases at J, leaving 4 bases unmatched. CDR3 length: 15 residues. Germline V lookup: CDR1 SGHTA, CDR2 FQGTGA.

The chain joins TRBV25-1 to TRBJ2-7; 7 nucleotides align to TRBD1. The germline V gene encodes CDR1 MGHDK and CDR2 SYGVNS. This CDR3 comprises 13 residues. Trimming at V came to 5 bases and at J to 2 bases, leaving 3 bases not matched to a gene. The CDR3 region has the DNA TGTGCCAGCAGTTCGACAGGGCCCTACGAGCAGTACTTC. It translates to CASSSTGPYEQYF.

This clonotype was detected only a few times. The chain is built from TRBV7-6 and TRBJ1-6; D might be TRBD1 (5 bases). CDR1 SGHVS and CDR2 FNYEAQ come from the germline V gene. The germline V and J ends were trimmed by 2 bases and 8 bases, with 13 bases remaining between them. The CDR3 is 15 residues long. The chain's CDR3 is CASSLRLGGDSPLHF. Here the CDR3 DNA reads TGTGCCAGCAGCTTACGCCTCGGGGGTGATTCACCCCTCCACTTT.

This clonotype came up a few times. V gene TRBV7-8 combines with J gene TRBJ1-4, with 10 bases lining up with TRBD1. Per germline, CDR1 SGHVS and CDR2 FQNEAQ. The CDR3 loop spans 15 amino acids. V dropped 2 bases and J dropped 5; count of bases not matched to a gene: 2. The CDR3 DNA reads TGTGCCAGCAGCTTACAGACAGGGGGCAATGAAAAACTGTTTTTT. As protein: CASSLQTGGNEKLFF.

The chain has TRBV20-1 and TRBJ2-3; D not resolved. The germline gives CDR1 DFQATT, CDR2 SNEGSKA (reference sequence). The CDR3 is 16 amino acids. V was pared by 0 bases and J by 1 base, with 14 bases between. The CDR3 here is CSAREPATPGTDTQYF. The DNA of the CDR3 is TGCAGTGCTAGAGAACCTGCGACTCCGGGCACAGATACGCAGTATTTT.

The rearrangement joins TRBV4-3 to TRBJ1-1; TRBD1 aligns across 8 bases. The CDR3 runs 14 residues. With V trimmed by 1 base and J by 6 bases, 4 bases remained unmatched. The germline V gene encodes CDR1 LGHNA and CDR2 YSLEER. The CDR3 DNA reads as TGCGCCAGCAGCCAAGGACAGGGGTACCCTGAAGCTTTCTTT. Protein sequence: CASSQGQGYPEAFF.

The chain uses TRBV11-2 and TRBJ2-3; 7 bases are shared with TRBD2. This CDR3 is 17 amino acids long. The junction had 13 bases not matched to a gene; V was cut back by 1 base and J by 6 bases. CDR1 SGHAT and CDR2 FQNNGV come from the germline V gene. CDR3 sequence reads: CASSLGGLLAHTDTQYF. As DNA, the CDR3 is TGTGCCAGCAGCTTAGGGGGACTATTAGCACACACGGATACGCAGTATTTT.

This clonotype was found once. This chain connects TRBV20-1 to TRBJ2-1; a possible D gene is TRBD1 (5 bases). Germline loops: CDR1 DFQATT, CDR2 SNEGSKA (reference sequence). The CDR3 totals 14 residues. Trimming cost V 3 bases and J 8 bases, with 17 bases left between them. The DNA for the CDR3 is TGCAGTGCTAGGTCGTCCTCAGCACAGGATGAGCAGTTCTTC. It encodes CSARSSSAQDEQFF.

The gene calls are TRBV5-4 and TRBJ2-3; 15 nucleotides align to TRBD2. The V and J ends lost 0 bases and 2 bases, in that order; junction bases with no gene match: 4. The CDR3 totals 18 residues. The germline gives CDR1 SGHNT, CDR2 YYREEE (reference sequence). The CDR3 reads CASSLAGTSGGLTDTQYF. As DNA, the CDR3 is TGTGCCAGCAGCTTGGCCGGGACTAGCGGGGGGCTCACAGATACGCAGTATTTT. Full variable domain (outside the CDR3, taken from reference TRBV5-4 and TRBJ2-3): ETGVTQSPTHLIKTRGQQVTLRCSSQSGHNTVSWYQQALGQGPQFIFQYYREEENGRGNFPPRFSGLQFPNYSSELNVNALELDDSALYLCASSLAGTSGGLTDTQYFGPGTRLTVL.

This clonotype was recorded a few times. CDR3 coding DNA: TGTGCCAGCAGTTTATGGGGTGGGGAGACCCAGTACTTC. Translation gives CASSLWGGETQYF. The J gene is TRBJ2-5, the V gene TRBV27; D is ambiguous. The V and J ends lost 1 base and 5 bases respectively, with 8 bases between them. This CDR3 has 13 residues. Germline V gene data show CDR1 as MNHEY and CDR2 as SMNVEV (reference sequence).

The chain has TRBV30 and TRBJ2-5; D may be TRBD1 (6 bases). V gave up 2 bases and J gave up 7 bases, with 14 bases separating them. This CDR3 has 13 residues. CDR1 is GTSNPN and CDR2 is SVGIG in the germline V gene (reference sequence). The CDR3 DNA sequence: TGTGCCTGGAGTTTAGGGGGTCCAGGGACCCAGTACTTC. Translating it yields CAWSLGGPGTQYF.

This rearrangement joins TRBV10-1 to TRBJ2-1, with 7 bases matching TRBD1. The CDR3 is 13 amino acids. CDR1 WNHNN and CDR2 SYGVQD come from the germline V gene (reference sequence). J gave up 9 bases and V 4 bases, and 6 bases lay outside the gene matches. The CDR3 sequence: CASSAPGTVEQFF. In DNA form, the CDR3 reads TGCGCCAGCAGTGCCCCTGGGACAGTTGAGCAGTTCTTC.

This chain uses TRBV6-2 or TRBV6-3 with TRBJ2-2, with no clear D. Germline V lookup: CDR1 MNHEY, CDR2 SVGEGT. The V gene lost 6 bases and the J gene lost 6 bases, with 8 bases spanning the gap. CDR3 length: 12 residues. The CDR3 bases are TGTGCCAGCAGACCGACACCCGGGGAGCTGTTTTTT. Protein sequence: CASRPTPGELFF.

The genes are TRBV27 and TRBJ2-5, with 10 nucleotides matching TRBD2. With V trimmed by 8 bases and J by 5 bases, 17 bases remained unmatched. The CDR3 is 17 amino acids. The germline gives CDR1 MNHEY, CDR2 SMNVEV (reference sequence). The chain's CDR3 is CASHLDRAGGPRETQYF. DNA of the CDR3: TGTGCCAGCCACCTCGATAGAGCGGGGGGGCCTCGGGAGACCCAGTACTTC.

The CDR3 sequence: CASNLPGTASLAEAFF. The CDR3 DNA sequence: TGTGCCAGCAATTTACCCGGGACAGCTTCTCTTGCTGAAGCTTTCTTT. The chain couples TRBV6-1 to TRBJ1-1; TRBD1 agrees at 7 bases. The germline V gene has CDR1 MNHNS and CDR2 SASEGT. After removal of 7 bases from V and 6 bases from J, the junction contained 17 bases not matched to a gene. This CDR3 spans 16 amino acids.

The rearrangement links TRBV7-7 to TRBJ2-1; D unresolved. The CDR3 has 13 residues. The V and J ends lost 5 bases and 6 bases respectively, with 11 bases between them. The germline CDR1 and CDR2 sequences are SSHAT and FNYEAQ (reference sequence). The CDR3 bases are TGTGCCAGCAGCCCCCTGGCCTCCAATGAGCAGTTCTTC. It encodes CASSPLASNEQFF.

In its sample, this clonotype was seen a few times. The chain couples TRBV6-1 to TRBJ2-7; 10 bases line up with TRBD1. The germline CDR1 and CDR2 sequences are MNHNS and SASEGT. This CDR3 comprises 15 residues. V shed 6 bases and J 7 bases; nucleotides not matched to a gene: 12. CDR3 in DNA: TGTGCCAGCAGCTTAGGAGGGACAGGGGTGGAAGAGCAGTACTTC. It translates to CASSLGGTGVEEQYF.

The V gene is TRBV2, the J gene TRBJ1-4; D remains unclear. Trimming took off 6 bases at V and 8 bases at J, with 16 bases between the two ends. The germline V gene has CDR1 SNHLY and CDR2 FYNNEI. The CDR3 spans 14 residues. The CDR3 DNA reads TGTGCCAGCAGGTTAGACGGACCGCCCGAAAAACTGTTTTTT. Translation gives CASRLDGPPEKLFF.

The chain combines TRBV5-6 with TRBJ1-2; unclear D gene. The germline gives CDR1 SGHDT, CDR2 YYEEEE. The CDR3 runs 15 residues. With 4 bases removed from V and 4 bases from J, the gap between germline ends came to 17 bases. The CDR3 loop reads CASSLLGSVSYGYTF. DNA for the CDR3: TGTGCCAGCAGCCTGTTGGGGTCGGTAAGCTATGGCTACACCTTC.

This chain links TRBV19 with TRBJ2-1; TRBD2 matches at 11 bases. V lost 3 bases, J lost 6 bases, and 10 bases stayed unmatched. The CDR3 loop spans 17 amino acids. CDR1 LNHDA and CDR2 SQIVND come from the germline V gene (reference sequence). CDR3 in amino acids: CASSMWSTSGRANEQFF. The CDR3 DNA follows: TGTGCCAGTAGTATGTGGAGTACTAGCGGGAGAGCCAATGAGCAGTTCTTC.

The chain links TRBV28 to TRBJ2-7; 11 positions match TRBD1. CDR1 is MDHEN and CDR2 is SYDVKM in the germline V gene. The CDR3 is made up of 15 amino acids. V dropped 4 bases and J dropped 5; count of bases not matched to a gene: 7. In DNA form, the CDR3 reads TGTGCCAGCAGTTCCACCGGGACAGGGGGTGACGAGCAGTACTTC. Translating it yields CASSSTGTGGDEQYF.

This clonotype was counted between two and nine times. The chain combines TRBV20-1 with TRBJ1-6, with a tentative D call TRBD1 (5 bases). The CDR3 spans 13 residues. Trimming removed 4 bases at V and 13 bases at J, with 17 bases between. Germline V gives CDR1 DFQATT, CDR2 SNEGSKA (reference sequence). The CDR3, as DNA: TGCAGTGCTAAAGCGGCAGGGCAGGGTCCCCTCCACTTT. Protein product: CSAKAAGQGPLHF.

The rearrangement uses TRBV11-3 and TRBJ1-1; D possibly corresponds to TRBD1 (5 bases). This CDR3 contains 16 residues. Trimming removed 5 bases from V and 0 bases from J, with 16 bases in between. CDR1 SGHNT and CDR2 YENEEA come from the germline V gene. The CDR3 nucleotides are TGTGCCAGCAGCGGGGGAGGAATGGGGTTGAACACTGAAGCTTTCTTT. It yields the protein CASSGGGMGLNTEAFF. The whole variable domain, filled in from reference TRBV11-3 and TRBJ1-1, reads EAGVVQSPRYKIIEKKQPVAFWCNPISGHNTLYWYLQNLGQGPELLIRYENEEAVDDSQLPKDRFSAERLKGVDSTLKIQPAELGDSAVYLCASSGGGMGLNTEAFFGQGTRLTVV.